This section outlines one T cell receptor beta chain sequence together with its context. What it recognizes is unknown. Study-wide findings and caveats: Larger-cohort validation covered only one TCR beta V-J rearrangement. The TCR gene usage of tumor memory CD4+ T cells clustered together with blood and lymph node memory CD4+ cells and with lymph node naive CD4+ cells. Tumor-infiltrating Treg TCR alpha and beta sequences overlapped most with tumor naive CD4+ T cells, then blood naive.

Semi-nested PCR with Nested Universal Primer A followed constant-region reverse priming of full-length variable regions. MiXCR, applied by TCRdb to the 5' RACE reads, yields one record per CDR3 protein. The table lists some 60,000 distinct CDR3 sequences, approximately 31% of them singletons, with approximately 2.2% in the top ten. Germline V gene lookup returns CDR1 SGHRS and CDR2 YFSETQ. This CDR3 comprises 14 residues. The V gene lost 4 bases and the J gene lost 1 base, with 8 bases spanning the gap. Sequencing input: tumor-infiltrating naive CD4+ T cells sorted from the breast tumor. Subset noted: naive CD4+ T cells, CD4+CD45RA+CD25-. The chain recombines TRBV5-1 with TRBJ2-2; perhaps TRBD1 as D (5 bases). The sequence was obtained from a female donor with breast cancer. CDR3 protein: CASSGTGNTGELFF. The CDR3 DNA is TGCGCCAGCAGCGGAACAGGGAACACCGGGGAGCTGTTTTTT.